The present T cell receptor beta chain was sequenced within a study of blood T cell repertoires in COVID-19. Here immunoSEQ multiplex PCR was the method, and the copy in TCRdb shows in-frame clones only, minus some. The table lists roughly 200,000 clones, 88% of them singletons. Trimming removed 4 bases from V and 4 bases from J; junction bases left unmatched: 18. Germline CDR1 reads ENHRY; CDR2 reads SYGVKD. The CDR3 has 18 amino acids. The source is a woman aged 40 to 50 who had recovered from COVID-19. Sequenced: peripheral blood. This sequence joins TRBV10-3 and TRBJ1-2, with 7 bases lining up with TRBD1. The CDR3 loop reads CAISAPGPTGDKLYGYTF. The CDR3 nucleotides read TGTGCCATCAGTGCCCCTGGCCCCACAGGGGACAAACTCTATGGCTACACCTTC.